The clone carrying this TCR beta chain showed up just once. Researchers ran the PCR with 60 Vbeta and 13 Jbeta primers. Here immunoSEQ multiplex PCR was the method, and the copy in TCRdb shows in-frame clones only, minus some. The sample includes about 190,000 clones, 70% to 80% of them seen just once. This specimen belongs to a study of cytomegalovirus exposure and HLA in healthy donors. Germline CDR1 is MDHEN and CDR2 is SYDVKM. V was clipped by 1 base and J by 3 bases; unmatched bases: 7. CDR3 length equals 16 residues. The rearrangement uses TRBV28 and TRBJ2-3; 7 bases agree with TRBD2. The clonotype originates from a woman aged 30 to 39 in good health and CMV-seropositive. Material for sequencing was PBMCs. CDR3 in amino acids: CASSLSGAGLTDTQYF. CDR3 nucleotide sequence: TGTGCCAGCAGTTTATCCGGAGCGGGGTTGACAGATACGCAGTATTTT.